This T cell receptor beta chain derives from a study of tissue T cells after allogeneic stem cell transplantation. This clone was observed a handful of times. Method: immunoSEQ multiplex PCR; TCRdb's copy keeps in-frame clones and lacks some. This table holds about 730 clones, 35% to 45% found once. V was trimmed by 4 bases and J by 5 bases, leaving 6 bases between them. The CDR3 has 12 amino acids. Germline V gene sequence: CDR1 SGDLS, CDR2 YYNGEE. The material sequenced was rectal tissue, taken at autopsy. This chain links TRBV9 with TRBJ2-2; a possible D gene is TRBD1 (5 bases). This TCR was sampled from a female patient aged 40-75 years with steroid-refractory graft-versus-host disease after an allogeneic stem cell transplant. A subset of T cells may come from the graft donor. Written as DNA, the CDR3 is TGTGCCAGCAGCAAGGGGACCGGGGAGCTGTTTTTT. It codes for CASSKGTGELFF.